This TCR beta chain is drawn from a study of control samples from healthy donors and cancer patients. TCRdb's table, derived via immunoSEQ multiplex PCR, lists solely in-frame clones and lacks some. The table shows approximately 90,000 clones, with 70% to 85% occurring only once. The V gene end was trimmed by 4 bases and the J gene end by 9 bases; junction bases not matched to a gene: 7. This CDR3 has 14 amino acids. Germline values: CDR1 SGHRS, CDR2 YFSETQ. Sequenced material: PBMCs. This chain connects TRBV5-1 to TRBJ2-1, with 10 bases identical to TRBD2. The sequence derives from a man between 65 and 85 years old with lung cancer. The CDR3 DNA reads TGCGCCAGCAGCACGGGACTAGCGCTCCTTGAGCAGTTCTTC. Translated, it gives CASSTGLALLEQFF. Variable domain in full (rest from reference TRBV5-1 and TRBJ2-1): KAGVTQTPRYLIKTRGQQVTLSCSPISGHRSVSWYQQTPGQGLQFLFEYFSETQRNKGNFPGRFSGRQFSNSRSEMNVSTLELGDSALYLCASSTGLALLEQFFGPGTRLTVL.